A single sample is the source of the 25 T cell receptor beta chains below, sequenced in a study of identical twins. TCRdb re-derived calls from the 5' RACE reads in MiXCR, one entry per CDR3 protein. This repertoire shows some 570,000 distinct CDR3 sequences, about 22% found once; its top ten account for 0.48%. These records were also assigned to another study, of yellow fever vaccine responses in identical twins.

The sequencing sample was made of CD4+ T cells sorted from blood. Source of these receptors: a young woman in good health.

V and J are TRBV24-1 and TRBJ2-5; 7 bases are shared with TRBD2. The CDR3 extends over 16 amino acids. J was trimmed by 1 base and V by 1 base; bases with no gene match: 5. In germline, CDR1 is KGHDR, CDR2 SFDVKD. CDR3 coding DNA: TGTGCCACCAGTGATTTACCGTCTAGCGGCCAAGAGACCCAGTACTTC. It yields the protein CATSDLPSSGQETQYF.

This clonotype was counted only a few times. The CDR3 coding sequence is TGTGCCAGCATGAACCTAGCGGGAGCCCCTTCGAAGTACAATGAGCAGTTCTTC. Residues: CASMNLAGAPSKYNEQFF. This chain joins TRBV2 and TRBJ2-1, with 10 bases matching TRBD2. Germline CDR1 reads SNHLY; CDR2 reads FYNNEI. The CDR3 loop spans 18 amino acids. V trimming: 7 bases; J trimming: 4 bases; junction bases outside the gene matches: 16.

The V gene is TRBV7-3, the J gene TRBJ2-1; TRBD2 might be the D (6 bases). In germline, CDR1 is SGHTA, CDR2 FQGTGA. There are 14 residues in the CDR3. V was cut by 0 bases and J by 6 bases, with 9 bases left in between. CDR3 in amino acids: CASSLTMTSNEQFF. CDR3 DNA: TGTGCCAGCAGCTTAACGATGACTAGCAATGAGCAGTTCTTC.

V and J are TRBV27 and TRBJ2-5, with 7 nucleotides matching TRBD2. The V gene end was trimmed by 2 bases and the J gene end by 7 bases; junction bases not matched to a gene: 4. This CDR3 has 13 residues. Per the germline V gene, CDR1 is MNHEY and CDR2 is SMNVEV (reference sequence). This CDR3 reads CASSLSGVGTQYF. The DNA for the CDR3 is TGTGCCAGCAGTTTAAGCGGGGTTGGGACCCAGTACTTC.

This clonotype is a singleton in its sample. The CDR3 reads CASSQTSGTPGEQFF. The CDR3 DNA sequence: TGTGCCAGCAGCCAGACTAGCGGGACCCCGGGTGAGCAGTTCTTC. This chain uses TRBV4-2 with TRBJ2-1, with 11 bases matching TRBD2. This CDR3 is built from 15 residues. V dropped 3 bases and J dropped 9; count of bases not matched to a gene: 7. Germline lookup yields CDR1 LGHNA and CDR2 YNFKEQ.

This CDR3 reads CASGPGMNEKLFF. CDR3 nucleotides: TGTGCCAGCGGACCGGGGATGAATGAAAAACTGTTTTTT. The V gene is TRBV2, the J gene TRBJ1-4; no reliable D call. V lost 8 bases and J lost 5, with 12 bases in between. Germline CDR1 is SNHLY and CDR2 is FYNNEI. This CDR3 spans 13 amino acids.

The gene calls are TRBV11-2 and TRBJ2-1; 7 bases match TRBD2. Germline loops: CDR1 SGHAT, CDR2 FQNNGV. The CDR3 totals 13 residues. The J segment lost 6 bases and the V segment lost 6 bases, leaving 5 bases of the junction unmatched. The CDR3 reads CASSSGLTNEQFF. The DNA for the CDR3 is TGTGCCAGCAGTTCGGGACTAACCAATGAGCAGTTCTTC.

A few counts support this clonotype. The rearrangement uses TRBV10-3 and TRBJ1-6; 10 bases line up with TRBD1. Per germline, CDR1 ENHRY and CDR2 SYGVKD. This CDR3 has 14 amino acids. V was pared by 4 bases and J by 7 bases, with 1 base of the junction left unmatched. The CDR3 sequence is CAISGDRGNSPLHF. The CDR3 nucleotides are TGTGCCATCAGTGGGGACAGGGGAAATTCACCCCTCCACTTT.

The chain recombines TRBV5-1 with TRBJ2-7; 8 bases match TRBD1. Germline V CDR1 and CDR2: SGHRS, YFSETQ. The CDR3 has 14 amino acids. V lost 0 bases to trimming and J lost 4 bases; unmatched junction nucleotides: 3. For the CDR3, the DNA is TGCGCCAGCAGCTTGGGGACAGGGAAATACGAGCAGTACTTC. Translation gives CASSLGTGKYEQYF.

The chain joins TRBV12-3 or TRBV12-4 to TRBJ2-7; D is ambiguous. The CDR3 extends over 16 amino acids. V was trimmed by 3 bases and J by 2 bases, leaving 17 bases between them. The CDR3 protein is CASSFPPALSPYEQYF. CDR3 nucleotide sequence: TGTGCCAGCAGTTTCCCGCCTGCTCTAAGTCCCTACGAGCAGTACTTC.

In this sample, this clonotype turned up many times. V is TRBV11-2 and J is TRBJ2-1, with 7 bases lining up with TRBD2. Trimming at V came to 1 base and at J to 7 bases, leaving 7 bases not matched to a gene. This CDR3 has 15 amino acids. Germline V gene sequence: CDR1 SGHAT, CDR2 FQNNGV. The CDR3 coding sequence is TGTGCCAGCAGCTTAGGAGGGGTTAGCGGGAATGAGCAGTTCTTC. Its protein product is CASSLGGVSGNEQFF. Full variable domain (rest looked up from reference TRBV11-2 and TRBJ2-1): EAGVAQSPRYKIIEKRQSVAFWCNPISGHATLYWYQQILGQGPKLLIQFQNNGVVDDSQLPKDRFSAERLKGVDSTLKIQPAKLEDSAVYLCASSLGGVSGNEQFFGPGTRLTVL.

This clonotype showed up just a few times. The chain is built from TRBV12-3 or TRBV12-4 and TRBJ2-4, with TRBD1 as a possible D gene (6 bases). Between the trimmed V and J ends, which lost 4 bases and 7 bases, there was a span of 14 bases. The CDR3 sequence is 14 residues long. The CDR3 DNA sequence: TGTGCCAGCAGTTCAAATTTGAGGGGGAACATTCAGTACTTC. It encodes CASSSNLRGNIQYF.

The rearrangement uses TRBV15 and TRBJ2-1; D uncertain. Per the germline V gene, CDR1 is LNHNV and CDR2 is YYDKDF (reference sequence). This CDR3 comprises 16 residues. V was cut by 0 bases and J by 0 bases, with 9 bases left in between. The CDR3 loop reads CATSRDRVSSYNEQFF. In nucleotides, the CDR3 is TGTGCCACCAGCAGAGATCGGGTGAGCTCCTACAATGAGCAGTTCTTC.

The rearrangement links TRBV18 to TRBJ2-1; TRBD2 is a possible D gene (5 bases). The CDR3 totals 15 residues. In germline, CDR1 is KGHSH, CDR2 LQKENI. V was pared by 6 bases and J by 0 bases, with 12 bases between. CDR3 in amino acids: CASSFERDSYNEQFF. Here the CDR3 DNA reads TGTGCCAGCTCGTTTGAGAGGGACTCCTACAATGAGCAGTTCTTC.

The CDR3 reads CASSDSRDSNQPQHF. Written as DNA, the CDR3 is TGTGCCAGCAGTGACTCGAGAGACAGCAATCAGCCCCAGCATTTT. The J gene is TRBJ1-5, the V gene TRBV2; D gene uncertain. V was cut by 3 bases and J by 1 base, with 10 bases left in between. This CDR3 is built from 15 residues. Germline assignment: CDR1 SNHLY and CDR2 FYNNEI.

The chain carries TRBV29-1 and TRBJ2-7, with D unresolved. The CDR3 totals 13 residues. Germline V gene data show CDR1 as SQVTM and CDR2 as ANQGSEA. Trimming left V 7 bases short and J 3 bases short, with 16 bases between. CDR3 bases: TGCAGCGCTACACCGCCAGGCCACTACGAGCAGTACTTC. Translated: CSATPPGHYEQYF.

This clonotype occurred many times. The CDR3 reads CASGLVGELFF. CDR3 sequence (DNA): TGTGCCAGCGGCTTGGTCGGGGAGCTGTTTTTT. The genes are TRBV3-1 and TRBJ2-2, with D unresolved. The CDR3 runs 11 residues. The V gene's germline CDR1 is LGHDT and CDR2 YNNKEL (reference sequence). V lost 8 bases to trimming and J lost 7 bases, with 8 bases between them.

The chain uses TRBV12-3 or TRBV12-4 and TRBJ1-5; D is unclear. This CDR3 is built from 14 residues. Trimming took 2 bases from V and 6 from J, leaving 11 bases between them. CDR3 in DNA: TGTGCCAGCAGTTTACAAGGAATTAGTCAGCCCCAGCATTTT. This encodes CASSLQGISQPQHF.

In this sample, this clonotype turned up a few times. The chain is built from TRBV10-3 and TRBJ2-5; D could derive from TRBD1 or TRBD2 (5 bases each). CDR1 is ENHRY and CDR2 is SYGVKD in the germline V gene. The CDR3 covers 13 residues. Trimming shortened V by 7 bases and J by 4 bases, and 13 bases separated the two germline ends. The CDR3 DNA is TGTGCCATCACCCCGGGAAGGGGAGAGACCCAGTACTTC. Amino acid sequence: CAITPGRGETQYF.

The chain is built from TRBV5-1 and TRBJ2-7, with 8 positions matching TRBD2. Germline CDR1 reads SGHRS; CDR2 reads YFSETQ. The CDR3 is 17 residues long. V gave up 0 bases and J gave up 0 bases; unmatched junction bases: 8. The CDR3 nucleotides are TGCGCCAGCAGCTTGGGGTTAGCGGGAATGAGCTCCTACGAGCAGTACTTC. This gives the protein CASSLGLAGMSSYEQYF. Full variable domain (rest looked up from reference TRBV5-1 and TRBJ2-7): KAGVTQTPRYLIKTRGQQVTLSCSPISGHRSVSWYQQTPGQGLQFLFEYFSETQRNKGNFPGRFSGRQFSNSRSEMNVSTLELGDSALYLCASSLGLAGMSSYEQYFGPGTRLTVT.

The chain recombines TRBV12-3 or TRBV12-4 with TRBJ1-5; D possibly corresponds to TRBD1 (6 bases). Trimming removed 5 bases at V and 4 bases at J, with 15 bases between. CDR3 length: 15 residues. CDR3 region: CASSRGHPGNQPQHF. In DNA, the CDR3 is TGTGCCAGCAGTCGGGGACACCCAGGGAATCAGCCCCAGCATTTT.

This clonotype appeared a single time. The chain uses TRBV7-9 and TRBJ2-3, with 12 bases that match TRBD1. Per germline, CDR1 SEHNR and CDR2 FQNEAQ (reference sequence). The CDR3 extends over 15 amino acids. Losses at the gene ends were 7 bases for V and 4 bases for J; bases not matched to a gene: 6. This CDR3 reads CASNLGDRGPDTQYF. The CDR3 DNA reads TGTGCCAGCAACCTGGGGGACAGGGGGCCAGATACGCAGTATTTT.

The genes are TRBV12-3 or TRBV12-4 and TRBJ1-1, with 7 nucleotides matching TRBD1. V gave up 6 bases and J gave up 6 bases; unmatched junction bases: 7. CDR3 length: 13 residues. CDR3: CASRATGKAEAFF. As DNA, the CDR3 is TGTGCCAGCAGGGCGACAGGGAAAGCTGAAGCTTTCTTT.

The sample holds a few counts of this clonotype. The chain is built from TRBV7-8 and TRBJ1-5, with a tentative D call TRBD1 (5 bases). The V end was cut by 5 bases, the J end by 2 bases, with 19 bases between. The CDR3 has 17 residues. Germline-derived CDR1 and CDR2 are SGHVS and FQNEAQ. The CDR3 loop is CASSNNRRGSGNQPQHF. The DNA for the CDR3 is TGTGCCAGCAGCAATAACAGGAGAGGTAGTGGCAATCAGCCCCAGCATTTT.

Here the CDR3 reads CASSPQGTGNGYTF. For the CDR3, the DNA is TGTGCCAGCAGTCCCCAGGGGACAGGGAATGGCTACACCTTC. The chain links TRBV6-1 to TRBJ1-2; 9 bases agree with TRBD1. CDR1 and CDR2 (germline): MNHNS, SASEGT. The CDR3 totals 14 residues. V was clipped by 5 bases and J by 6 bases; unmatched bases: 7.